The 23 T cell receptor beta chains below all came from one sample that was sequenced in a study of CXCR3-negative and CXCR3-positive naive CD8 T cells. UMI labels and 5' RACE were used to prepare the TRB cDNA libraries. Reanalyzing the 5' RACE reads, TCRdb keeps one entry per CDR3 protein, without DNA. This sample contains about 130,000 distinct CDR3 sequences. The sequenced material came from naive CXCR3- CD8+ T cells from blood. The subset: CD45RO-CCR7+CD27+CD95- naive CD8+ T cells lacking CXCR3 (TNR3-). Receptors originate from a human donor in good health. Some clones in this sample may be carry-over from other donors' samples.

This chain connects TRBV2 to TRBJ2-2; as DNA is missing, the TRBD2 call by TCRdb cannot be tested. Germline V gene sequence: CDR1 SNHLY, CDR2 FYNNEI. The CDR3 covers 15 residues. The CDR3 loop reads CASSQREGPAGERFF.

J is TRBJ2-5 and V is TRBV20-1. The CDR3 runs to 12 residues. In germline, CDR1 is DFQATT, CDR2 SNEGSKA (reference sequence). Here the CDR3 reads CSARDFLRTQYF.

The CDR3 loop is CASSFQGWNEQYF. This chain joins TRBV28 and TRBJ2-7; without DNA, the TCRdb call of TRBD1 cannot be checked. This CDR3 region has 13 residues. Per the germline V gene, CDR1 is MDHEN and CDR2 is SYDVKM.

The chain joins TRBV6-2 or TRBV6-3 to TRBJ2-1; TCRdb indicates TRBD1, and absent DNA this call remains unverified. The germline CDR1 and CDR2 sequences are MNHEY and SVGEGT. The CDR3 spans 17 residues. The CDR3 loop reads CASTTLNRDSSGDEQFF.

The rearrangement links TRBV12-3 or TRBV12-4 to TRBJ2-3; checking the TCRdb D call of TRBD1 is not possible without DNA. The CDR3 runs 15 residues. The CDR3 sequence: CASSLSGFSTDTQYF.

This chain joins TRBV5-1 and TRBJ2-7; TCRdb proposes TRBD1, but this gene call is untestable without DNA. Per the germline V gene, CDR1 is SGHRS and CDR2 is YFSETQ. This CDR3 comprises 16 residues. The CDR3 sequence is CASSLAFGGGSYEQYF.

This chain links TRBV5-6 with TRBJ2-7. Germline CDR1 SGHDT, CDR2 YYEEEE. This CDR3 has 17 residues. The CDR3 loop reads CASSQVKLGTDAYEQYF.

The rearrangement uses TRBV6-1 and TRBJ2-1; the TCRdb call, TRBD1, lacks DNA for checking. The CDR3 contains 16 residues. Germline loops: CDR1 MNHNS, CDR2 SASEGT. The CDR3 here is CASNRQGASGDNEQFF.

The chain joins TRBV29-1 to TRBJ2-7. The CDR3 is 11 amino acids. Germline V CDR1 and CDR2: SQVTM, ANQGSEA. The CDR3 region is CSVDWYGEQYF.

The chain has TRBV5-1 and TRBJ2-2; TCRdb proposes TRBD1, but this gene call is untestable without DNA. The CDR3 sequence is 15 residues long. The germline V gene has CDR1 SGHRS and CDR2 YFSETQ. The CDR3 sequence is CASREGVKSTGELFF.

The chain is built from TRBV10-2 and TRBJ1-2; the D gene TCRdb calls, TRBD1, cannot be checked with no DNA. CDR3 size: 15 residues. CDR1 is WSHSY, CDR2 SAAADI, per germline. CDR3 protein: CATTTPDPSNCGYTF.

V usage is TRBV4-1 and J usage is TRBJ2-2; the D gene TCRdb calls, TRBD1, cannot be checked with no DNA. This CDR3 is 15 amino acids long. Germline CDR1 MGHRA, CDR2 YSYEKL. The CDR3 here is CASSPEGTGTGELFF.

The chain couples TRBV5-5 to TRBJ2-7; TCRdb picks TRBD1, but there is no DNA to check that call. The CDR3 runs to 15 residues. Germline CDR1 SGHKS, CDR2 YYEKEE (reference sequence). The CDR3 protein is CASSLWGGSRYEQYF.

CDR3 residues: CASSAHGTGIAYEQYF. The rearrangement links TRBV19 to TRBJ2-7; TCRdb lists TRBD1, though no DNA is available to test this call. The CDR3 is 16 residues long. CDR1 LNHDA and CDR2 SQIVND come from the germline V gene (reference sequence).

The V and J genes are TRBV24-1 and TRBJ2-4; the TCRdb D gene call, TRBD1, has no DNA to confirm it. Germline CDR1 is KGHDR and CDR2 is SFDVKD. The CDR3 is 15 residues long. CDR3 protein: CATSDFRGSKNIQYF.

CDR3 region: CASSLLSAGTGGWETQYF. The gene calls are TRBV7-9 and TRBJ2-5; TCRdb calls TRBD1, which cannot be checked without DNA. The CDR3 has 18 amino acids. CDR1 is SEHNR and CDR2 is FQNEAQ in the germline V gene (reference sequence).

The chain combines TRBV7-9 with TRBJ1-6; checking the TCRdb D call of TRBD1 is not possible without DNA. Germline V lookup: CDR1 SEHNR, CDR2 FQNEAQ (reference sequence). This CDR3 spans 16 amino acids. CDR3 loop: CASSAEGTEVGSPLHF.

The V and J genes are TRBV28 and TRBJ1-1; no DNA is available, so the TRBD1 call from TCRdb remains unchecked. CDR3 length equals 12 residues. Germline CDR1 and CDR2: MDHEN and SYDVKM. CDR3 residues: CASRPTGTEAFF.

The rearrangement joins TRBV12-3 or TRBV12-4 to TRBJ2-2; TCRdb's assignment of TRBD2 cannot be checked, as there is no DNA. The CDR3 consists of 14 residues. This CDR3 reads CASSLAPLVGELFF.

The CDR3: CASSLIGIPSYEQYF. The chain employs TRBV5-1 and TRBJ2-7; checking the TCRdb D call of TRBD1 is not possible without DNA. Germline V lookup: CDR1 SGHRS, CDR2 YFSETQ. CDR3 size: 15 residues.

The chain has TRBV19 and TRBJ2-7; TCRdb designates TRBD1, a call that cannot be tested without DNA. Germline CDR1 and CDR2: LNHDA and SQIVND (reference sequence). CDR3 length: 16 amino acids. The CDR3: CASRGGAGTDSYEQYF.

V and J are TRBV19 and TRBJ2-2; the D call from TCRdb, TRBD1, cannot be confirmed without DNA. From germline, CDR1 is LNHDA and CDR2 SQIVND (reference sequence). The CDR3 is 17 amino acids. The chain's CDR3 is CASSIGGGNIITGELFF.

This rearrangement joins TRBV6-5 to TRBJ2-7; the TRBD1 assignment by TCRdb is unverifiable without DNA. The length of the CDR3 is 14 residues. The germline CDR1 and CDR2 sequences are MNHEY and SVGAGI. The CDR3 sequence is CASRPTGLSYEQYF.